Shown below are 24 T cell receptor beta chains from a single sample sequenced in a study of CXCR3-negative and CXCR3-positive naive CD8 T cells. The antigens of these receptors remain unknown. Study-wide results and limits: Against CXCR3-negative naive cells, CXCR3-positive naive cells showed more hydrophobic TRB CDR3s.

Through 5' RACE with UMI labels, the TRB cDNA libraries were prepared. TCRdb reprocessed the 5' RACE reads, with one entry per CDR3 protein and no DNA. The sample table includes some 54,000 distinct CDR3 sequences. Material for sequencing was naive CXCR3+ CD8+ T cells from blood. This sample's subset: CD45RO-CCR7+CD27+CD95- naive CD8+ T cells expressing CXCR3 (TNR3+). Every receptor here comes from a human donor in good health. Some clones in this sample may be carry-over from other donors' samples.

CDR3: CASSLDMRGPNEKLFF. V gene TRBV11-2 combines with J gene TRBJ1-4; the D call of TRBD1 rests on TCRdb alone, since no DNA is present to check it. Germline V CDR1 and CDR2: SGHAT, FQNNGV. This CDR3 has 16 residues.

The chain couples TRBV29-1 to TRBJ2-1; the TCRdb call, TRBD2, lacks DNA for checking. This CDR3 comprises 18 residues. Germline V gives CDR1 SQVTM, CDR2 ANQGSEA. The CDR3 here is CSVEGGQYFSQFDNEQFF.

The rearrangement links TRBV27 to TRBJ2-3; checking the TCRdb D call of TRBD1 is not possible without DNA. CDR1 and CDR2 from the germline V gene are MNHEY and SMNVEV (reference sequence). The CDR3 runs 19 residues. The CDR3 loop is CASSYKKLRVEVSPDTQYF.

The rearrangement links TRBV11-2 to TRBJ2-5; the D call of TRBD1 rests on TCRdb alone, since no DNA is present to check it. This CDR3 is 14 amino acids long. CDR1 is SGHAT and CDR2 is FQNNGV in the germline V gene. CDR3 protein: CASSPRTGDETQYF.

The J gene is TRBJ2-5, the V gene TRBV5-5. The CDR3 is made up of 16 amino acids. The germline CDR1 and CDR2 sequences are SGHKS and YYEKEE (reference sequence). The CDR3: CASSLAVRGLLETQYF.

The V call is TRBV10-1, the J call TRBJ1-3; no DNA is available, so the TRBD1 call from TCRdb remains unchecked. CDR3 length equals 13 residues. Looked up from germline, CDR1 is WNHNN and CDR2 is SYGVQD (reference sequence). The CDR3: CASSPGAGNTIYF.

This rearrangement joins TRBV29-1 to TRBJ2-1. The CDR3 runs 14 residues. Germline assignment: CDR1 SQVTM and CDR2 ANQGSEA. CDR3 region: CSVVPESSYNEQFF.

The chain has TRBV24-1 and TRBJ1-4; lacking DNA, the TRBD1 call made by TCRdb goes unchecked. Germline CDR1 is KGHDR and CDR2 is SFDVKD. This CDR3 has 13 residues. The CDR3: CATMDSDNEKLFF.

The chain recombines TRBV11-2 with TRBJ2-1; TCRdb's D call, TRBD1, is unchecked because there is no DNA. Germline CDR1 reads SGHAT; CDR2 reads FQNNGV. This CDR3 spans 16 amino acids. CDR3: CASSSERWDRRPGQFF.

The chain is built from TRBV7-8 and TRBJ2-3; as DNA is missing, the TRBD2 call by TCRdb cannot be tested. The germline V gene encodes CDR1 SGHVS and CDR2 FQNEAQ. The CDR3 totals 17 residues. This CDR3 reads CASSPGLAGDRTDTQYF.

The chain joins TRBV27 to TRBJ2-7. This CDR3 has 13 residues. The germline V gene has CDR1 MNHEY and CDR2 SMNVEV (reference sequence). The CDR3 reads CASSLARPYEQYF.

The chain combines TRBV29-1 with TRBJ1-1. The CDR3 runs to 12 residues. In germline, CDR1 is SQVTM, CDR2 ANQGSEA. The CDR3 reads CSVVGPRAEALF. Complete variable domain (other parts from reference TRBV29-1 and TRBJ1-1): SAVISQKPSRDICQRGTSLTIQCQVDSQVTMMFWYRQQPGQSLTLIATANQGSEATYESGFVIDKFPISRPNLTFSTLTVSNMSPEDSSIYLCSVVGPRAEALFGQGTRLTVV.

This clonotype is deemed medium-sized by its frequency. CDR3 protein: CASSLDYQTSTDTQYF. The gene calls are TRBV10-1 and TRBJ2-3; the D call from TCRdb, TRBD2, cannot be confirmed without DNA. The CDR3 loop spans 16 amino acids. The V gene's germline CDR1 is WNHNN and CDR2 SYGVQD (reference sequence).

The V gene is TRBV6-2 or TRBV6-3, the J gene TRBJ2-2; checking the TCRdb D call of TRBD1 is not possible without DNA. Germline-derived CDR1 and CDR2 are MNHEY and SVGEGT. The CDR3 is 16 amino acids. The CDR3 spells CASSPPGTGNTGELFF.

The V gene is TRBV12-5, the J gene TRBJ2-5; lacking DNA, the TRBD1 call made by TCRdb goes unchecked. The CDR3 runs 15 residues. Germline CDR1 LGHNT, CDR2 FRNRAP. CDR3 residues: CASGLGGPDQETQYF.

CDR3 protein: CASSIEPYGYTF. The rearrangement joins TRBV6-2 or TRBV6-3 to TRBJ1-2. CDR3 length: 12 amino acids. CDR1 and CDR2 (germline): MNHEY, SVGEGT.

CDR3 sequence reads: CASSWGLLAFF. V usage is TRBV27 and J usage is TRBJ1-1; the TCRdb call, TRBD1, lacks DNA for checking. Germline V gene sequence: CDR1 MNHEY, CDR2 SMNVEV (reference sequence). The CDR3 extends over 11 amino acids.

The chain is built from TRBV20-1 and TRBJ2-3. This CDR3 is 14 amino acids long. Germline V CDR1 and CDR2: DFQATT, SNEGSKA (reference sequence). CDR3 residues: CSARDLDGSDTQYF.

The J gene is TRBJ2-7, the V gene TRBV12-3 or TRBV12-4; the D call from TCRdb, TRBD1, cannot be confirmed without DNA. CDR3 length equals 12 residues. CDR3: CASSFPPYEQYF.

The V gene is TRBV6-5, the J gene TRBJ2-1; TCRdb reports TRBD1, a call that lacks DNA to check it against. The CDR3 totals 13 residues. CDR1 and CDR2 from the germline V gene are MNHEY and SVGAGI. The CDR3 loop is CASNDEGDNEQFF.

The chain carries TRBV12-3 or TRBV12-4 and TRBJ2-1; TCRdb names TRBD1, which stays unverified in the absence of DNA. There are 15 residues in the CDR3. The CDR3 loop is CASSTPGTGGNEQFF.

The chain links TRBV29-1 to TRBJ2-2; the D gene TCRdb calls, TRBD1, cannot be checked with no DNA. CDR1 and CDR2 from the germline V gene are SQVTM and ANQGSEA. The CDR3 runs 16 residues. The CDR3 is CSVEALRTGSGGELFF.

The V and J genes are TRBV20-1 and TRBJ1-2; TCRdb's D call, TRBD1, is unchecked because there is no DNA. CDR3 size: 14 residues. Germline CDR1 and CDR2: DFQATT and SNEGSKA (reference sequence). CDR3 amino acids: CSAGKGTSHYGYTF.

The rearrangement links TRBV12-3 or TRBV12-4 to TRBJ1-2; TCRdb's assignment of TRBD1 cannot be checked, as there is no DNA. CDR3 length: 13 residues. The CDR3 here is CASSTTEGYGYTF.